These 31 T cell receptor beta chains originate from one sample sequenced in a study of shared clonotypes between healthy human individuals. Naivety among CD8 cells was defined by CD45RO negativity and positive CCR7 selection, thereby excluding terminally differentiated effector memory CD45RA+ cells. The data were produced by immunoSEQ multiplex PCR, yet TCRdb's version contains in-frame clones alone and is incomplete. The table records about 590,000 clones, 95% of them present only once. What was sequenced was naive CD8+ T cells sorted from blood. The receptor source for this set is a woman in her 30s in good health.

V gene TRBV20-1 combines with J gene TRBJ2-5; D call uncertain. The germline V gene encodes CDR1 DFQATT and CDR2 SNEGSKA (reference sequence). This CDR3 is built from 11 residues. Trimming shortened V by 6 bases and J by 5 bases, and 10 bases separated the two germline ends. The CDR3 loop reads CSAPERETQYF. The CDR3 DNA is TGCAGTGCACCAGAACGGGAGACCCAGTACTTC.

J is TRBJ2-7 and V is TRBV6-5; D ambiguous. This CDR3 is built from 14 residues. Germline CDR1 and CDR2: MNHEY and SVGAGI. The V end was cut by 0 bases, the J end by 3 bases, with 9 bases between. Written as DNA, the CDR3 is TGTGCCAGCAGTTACTCGTCCTTGGGCTACGAGCAGTACTTC. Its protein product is CASSYSSLGYEQYF.

The CDR3 loop is CASSALGAGGPYEQFF. Here the CDR3 DNA reads TGTGCCAGCAGCGCCCTGGGAGCGGGAGGGCCCTATGAGCAGTTCTTC. The genes are TRBV5-4 and TRBJ2-1; 10 bases map to TRBD2. V gave up 4 bases and J gave up 8 bases; unmatched junction bases: 12. CDR3 length: 16 residues. CDR1 and CDR2 (germline): SGHNT, YYREEE (reference sequence).

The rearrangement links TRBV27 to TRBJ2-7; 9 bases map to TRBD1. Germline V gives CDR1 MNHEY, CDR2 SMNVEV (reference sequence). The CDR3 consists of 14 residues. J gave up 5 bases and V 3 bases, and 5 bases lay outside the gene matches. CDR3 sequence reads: CASSLVQGADEQYF. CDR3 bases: TGTGCCAGCAGTTTGGTACAGGGGGCAGACGAGCAGTACTTC.

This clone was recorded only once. CDR3 DNA: TGTGCCAGCAGCAAAACTGACTTTCACTACGAGCAGTACTTC. It encodes CASSKTDFHYEQYF. The chain carries TRBV21-1 and TRBJ2-7; the table's D call, TRBD2, was not checked against the DNA. TRBV21-1 has pseudogene status. The CDR3 extends over 14 amino acids.

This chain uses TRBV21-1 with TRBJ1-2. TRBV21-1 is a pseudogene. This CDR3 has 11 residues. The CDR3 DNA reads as TGTGCCAGCAATGGAGTCTATGGCTACACCTTC. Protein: CASNGVYGYTF.

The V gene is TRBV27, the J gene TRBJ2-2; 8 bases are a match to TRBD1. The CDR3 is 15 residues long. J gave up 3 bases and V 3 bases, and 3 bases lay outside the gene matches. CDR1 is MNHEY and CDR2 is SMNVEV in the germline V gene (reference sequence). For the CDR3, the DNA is TGTGCCAGCAGTTTCCGGACAGGGCACACCGGGGAGCTGTTTTTT. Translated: CASSFRTGHTGELFF.

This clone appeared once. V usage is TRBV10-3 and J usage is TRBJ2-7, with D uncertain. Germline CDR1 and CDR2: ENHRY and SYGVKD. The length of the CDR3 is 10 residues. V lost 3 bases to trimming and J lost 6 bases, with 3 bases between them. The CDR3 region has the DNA TGTGCCATCAGTGACGGCGAGCAGTACTTC. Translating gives CAISDGEQYF.

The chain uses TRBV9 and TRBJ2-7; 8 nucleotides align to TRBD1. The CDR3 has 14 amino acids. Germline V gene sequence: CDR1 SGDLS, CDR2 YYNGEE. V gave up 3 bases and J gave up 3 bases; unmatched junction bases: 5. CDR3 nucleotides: TGTGCCAGCAGCGGACGACAGGGGCACTACGAGCAGTACTTC. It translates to CASSGRQGHYEQYF.

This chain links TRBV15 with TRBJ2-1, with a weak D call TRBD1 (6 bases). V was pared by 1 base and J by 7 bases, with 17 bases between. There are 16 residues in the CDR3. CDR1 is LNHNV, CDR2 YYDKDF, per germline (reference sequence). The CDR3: CATSRGPWQGQNEQFF. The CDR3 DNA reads TGTGCCACCAGCAGAGGCCCGTGGCAGGGGCAAAATGAGCAGTTCTTC. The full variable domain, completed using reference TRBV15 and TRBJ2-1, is DAMVIQNPRYQVTQFGKPVTLSCSQTLNHNVMYWYQQKSSQAPKLLFHYYDKDFNNEADTPDNFQSRRPNTSFCFLDIRSPGLGDTAMYLCATSRGPWQGQNEQFFGPGTRLTVL.

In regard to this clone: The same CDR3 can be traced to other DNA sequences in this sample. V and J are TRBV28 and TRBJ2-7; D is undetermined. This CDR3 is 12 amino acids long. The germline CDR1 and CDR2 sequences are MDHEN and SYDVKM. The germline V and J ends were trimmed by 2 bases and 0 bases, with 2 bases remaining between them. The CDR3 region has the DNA TGTGCCAGCAGTTTACCCTCCTACGAGCAGTACTTC. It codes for CASSLPSYEQYF.

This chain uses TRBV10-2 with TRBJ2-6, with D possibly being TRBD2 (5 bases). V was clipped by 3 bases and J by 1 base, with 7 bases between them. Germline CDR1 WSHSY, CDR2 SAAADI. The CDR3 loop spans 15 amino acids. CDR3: CASSDGNSGANVLTF. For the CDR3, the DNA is TGCGCCAGCAGTGACGGGAATTCTGGGGCCAACGTCCTGACTTTC.

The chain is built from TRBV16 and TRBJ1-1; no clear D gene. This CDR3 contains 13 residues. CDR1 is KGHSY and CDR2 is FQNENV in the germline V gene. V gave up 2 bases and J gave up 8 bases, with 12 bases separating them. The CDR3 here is CASSQKMVEEAFF. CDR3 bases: TGTGCCAGCAGCCAAAAAATGGTAGAAGAAGCTTTCTTT.

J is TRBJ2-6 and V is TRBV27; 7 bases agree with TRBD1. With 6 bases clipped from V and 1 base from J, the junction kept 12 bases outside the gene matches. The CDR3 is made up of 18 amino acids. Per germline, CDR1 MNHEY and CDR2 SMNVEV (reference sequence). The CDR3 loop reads CASSRLTGIRSGANVLTF. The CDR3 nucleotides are TGTGCCAGCAGCCGTCTGACAGGGATTAGATCTGGGGCCAACGTCCTGACTTTC.

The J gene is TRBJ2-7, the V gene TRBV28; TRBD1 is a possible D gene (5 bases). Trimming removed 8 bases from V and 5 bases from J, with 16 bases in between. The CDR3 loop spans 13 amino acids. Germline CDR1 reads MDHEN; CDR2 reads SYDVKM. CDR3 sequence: CASSLRGSHEQYF. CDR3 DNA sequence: TGTGCCAGCTCTCTAAGGGGTAGCCACGAGCAGTACTTC.

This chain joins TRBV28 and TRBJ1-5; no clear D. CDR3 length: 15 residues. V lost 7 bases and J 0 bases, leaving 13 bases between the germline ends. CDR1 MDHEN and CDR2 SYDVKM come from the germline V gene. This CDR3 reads CASIKYGGSNQPQHF. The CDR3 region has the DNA TGTGCCAGCATTAAATACGGAGGTAGCAATCAGCCCCAGCATTTT.

The DNA of the CDR3 is TGTGCCAGCAGCTTAGCCGGTGGGGAGTCGTATTTT. This codes for CASSLAGGESYF. This chain uses TRBV7-6 with TRBJ2-3, with a tentative D call TRBD2 (5 bases). Germline CDR1 SGHVS, CDR2 FNYEAQ. CDR3 length: 12 residues. The V gene lost 0 bases and the J gene lost 14 bases, with 12 bases spanning the gap.

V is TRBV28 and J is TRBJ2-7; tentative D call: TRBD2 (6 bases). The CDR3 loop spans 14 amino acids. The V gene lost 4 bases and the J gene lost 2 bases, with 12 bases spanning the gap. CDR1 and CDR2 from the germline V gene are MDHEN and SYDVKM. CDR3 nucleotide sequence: TGTGCCAGCAGTTCGGGACTCCCAACCTACGAGCAGTACTTC. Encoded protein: CASSSGLPTYEQYF.

The CDR3 DNA follows: TGTGCCAGCAGCTGGGAACGGTATGAGCAGTTCTTC. Amino acids: CASSWERYEQFF. The V call is TRBV5-4, the J call TRBJ2-1; D not resolved. The CDR3 has 12 residues. Per the germline V gene, CDR1 is SGHNT and CDR2 is YYREEE (reference sequence). Trimming shortened V by 3 bases and J by 8 bases, and 9 bases separated the two germline ends.

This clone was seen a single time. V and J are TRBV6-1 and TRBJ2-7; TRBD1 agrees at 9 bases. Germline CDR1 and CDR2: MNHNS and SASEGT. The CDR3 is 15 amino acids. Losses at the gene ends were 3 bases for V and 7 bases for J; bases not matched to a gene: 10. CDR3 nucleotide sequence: TGTGCCAGCAGTGACCGGGACAGGGTGCAGGAAGAGCAGTACTTC. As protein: CASSDRDRVQEEQYF.

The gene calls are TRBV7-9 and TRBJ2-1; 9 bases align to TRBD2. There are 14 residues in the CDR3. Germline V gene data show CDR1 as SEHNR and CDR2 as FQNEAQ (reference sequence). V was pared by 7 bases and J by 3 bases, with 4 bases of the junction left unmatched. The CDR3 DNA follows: TGTGCCAGCACAAAGCGGGAGGACTACAATGAGCAGTTCTTC. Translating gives CASTKREDYNEQFF. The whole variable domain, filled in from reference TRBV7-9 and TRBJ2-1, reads DTGVSQNPRHKITKRGQNVTFRCDPISEHNRLYWYRQTLGQGPEFLTYFQNEAQLEKSRLLSDRFSAERPKGSFSTLEIQRTEQGDSAMYLCASTKREDYNEQFFGPGTRLTVL.

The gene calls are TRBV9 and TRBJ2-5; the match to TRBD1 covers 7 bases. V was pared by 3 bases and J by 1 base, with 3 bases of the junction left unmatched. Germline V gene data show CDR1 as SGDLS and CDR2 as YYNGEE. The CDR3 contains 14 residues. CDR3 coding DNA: TGTGCCAGCAGCGGATGGGACAGCCAAGAGACCCAGTACTTC. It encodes CASSGWDSQETQYF.

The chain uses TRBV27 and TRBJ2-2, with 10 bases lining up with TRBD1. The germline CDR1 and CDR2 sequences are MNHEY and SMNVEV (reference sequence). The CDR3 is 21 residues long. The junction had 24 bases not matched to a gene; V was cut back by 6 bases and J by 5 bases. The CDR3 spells CASRPQTGTGAYPVRTGELFF. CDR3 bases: TGTGCCAGCAGACCCCAAACCGGGACAGGGGCTTACCCCGTTAGAACCGGGGAGCTGTTTTTT.

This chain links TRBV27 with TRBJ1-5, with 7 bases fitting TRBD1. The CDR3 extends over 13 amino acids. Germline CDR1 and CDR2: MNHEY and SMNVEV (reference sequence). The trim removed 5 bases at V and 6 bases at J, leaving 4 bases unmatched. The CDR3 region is CASSTGVSQPQHF. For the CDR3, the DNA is TGTGCCAGCAGTACAGGGGTCAGTCAGCCCCAGCATTTT.

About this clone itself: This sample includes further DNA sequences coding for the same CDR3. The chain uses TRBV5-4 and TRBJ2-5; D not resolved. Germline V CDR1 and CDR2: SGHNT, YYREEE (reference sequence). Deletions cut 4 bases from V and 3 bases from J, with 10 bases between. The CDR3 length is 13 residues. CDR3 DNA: TGTGCCAGCAGCCTATCCGCAGAAGAGACCCAGTACTTC. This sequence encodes CASSLSAEETQYF. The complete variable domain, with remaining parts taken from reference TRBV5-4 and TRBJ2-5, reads ETGVTQSPTHLIKTRGQQVTLRCSSQSGHNTVSWYQQALGQGPQFIFQYYREEENGRGNFPPRFSGLQFPNYSSELNVNALELDDSALYLCASSLSAEETQYFGPGTRLLVL.

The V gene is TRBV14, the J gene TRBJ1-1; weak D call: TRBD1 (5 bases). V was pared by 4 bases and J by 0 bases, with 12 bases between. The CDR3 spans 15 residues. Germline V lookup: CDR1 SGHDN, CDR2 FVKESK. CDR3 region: CASSRTTDMNTEAFF. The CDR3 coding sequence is TGTGCCAGCAGCCGAACGACAGACATGAACACTGAAGCTTTCTTT. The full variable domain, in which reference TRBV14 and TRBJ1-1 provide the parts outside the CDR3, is EAGVTQFPSHSVIEKGQTVTLRCDPISGHDNLYWYRRVMGKEIKFLLHFVKESKQDESGMPNNRFLAERTGGTYSTLKVQPAELEDSGVYFCASSRTTDMNTEAFFGQGTRLTVV.

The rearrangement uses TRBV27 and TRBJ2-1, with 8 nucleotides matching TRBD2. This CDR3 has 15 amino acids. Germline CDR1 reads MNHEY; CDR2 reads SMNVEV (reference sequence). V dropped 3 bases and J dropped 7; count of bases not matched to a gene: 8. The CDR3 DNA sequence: TGTGCCAGCAGTTTCGGTGCGGGAGGATTAAATGAGCAGTTCTTC. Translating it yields CASSFGAGGLNEQFF.

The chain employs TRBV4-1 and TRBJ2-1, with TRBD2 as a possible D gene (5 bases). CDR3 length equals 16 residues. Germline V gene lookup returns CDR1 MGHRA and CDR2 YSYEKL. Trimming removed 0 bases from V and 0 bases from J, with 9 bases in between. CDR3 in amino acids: CASSQDGSGSYNEQFF. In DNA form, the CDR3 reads TGCGCCAGCAGCCAAGATGGCAGCGGCTCCTACAATGAGCAGTTCTTC.

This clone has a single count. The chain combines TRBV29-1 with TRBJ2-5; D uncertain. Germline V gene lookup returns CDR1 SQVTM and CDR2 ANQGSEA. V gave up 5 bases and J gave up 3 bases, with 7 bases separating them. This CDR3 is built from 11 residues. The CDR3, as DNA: TGCAGCGTTCAAAACGAAGAGACCCAGTACTTC. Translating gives CSVQNEETQYF.

The CDR3 DNA is TGTGCCAGCAGCGTGGGGTATAGCAATCAGCCCCAGCATTTT. Protein: CASSVGYSNQPQHF. The V gene is TRBV9, the J gene TRBJ1-5; unclear D gene. Germline V lookup: CDR1 SGDLS, CDR2 YYNGEE. V lost 2 bases, J lost 0 bases, and 6 bases lay in between. This CDR3 region has 14 residues.

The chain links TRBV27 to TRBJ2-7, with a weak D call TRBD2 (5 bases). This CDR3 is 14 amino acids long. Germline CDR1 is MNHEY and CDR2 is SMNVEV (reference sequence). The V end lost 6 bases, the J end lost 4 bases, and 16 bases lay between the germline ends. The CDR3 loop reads CASRTTSWVYEQYF. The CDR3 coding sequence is TGTGCCAGCAGGACAACTAGTTGGGTATACGAGCAGTACTTC.